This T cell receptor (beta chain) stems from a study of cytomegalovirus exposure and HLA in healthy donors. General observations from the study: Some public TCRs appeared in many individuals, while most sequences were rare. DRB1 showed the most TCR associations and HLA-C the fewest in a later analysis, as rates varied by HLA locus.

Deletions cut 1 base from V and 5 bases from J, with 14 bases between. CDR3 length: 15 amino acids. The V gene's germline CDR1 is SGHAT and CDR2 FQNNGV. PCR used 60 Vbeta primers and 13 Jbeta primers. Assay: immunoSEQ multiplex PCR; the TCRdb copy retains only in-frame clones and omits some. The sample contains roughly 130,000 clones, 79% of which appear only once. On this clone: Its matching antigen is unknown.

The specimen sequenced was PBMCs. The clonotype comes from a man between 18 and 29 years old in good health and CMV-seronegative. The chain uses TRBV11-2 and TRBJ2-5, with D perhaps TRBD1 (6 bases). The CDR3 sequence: CASSLATGSLETQYF. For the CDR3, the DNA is TGTGCCAGCAGCTTAGCCACAGGGAGTTTGGAGACCCAGTACTTC.